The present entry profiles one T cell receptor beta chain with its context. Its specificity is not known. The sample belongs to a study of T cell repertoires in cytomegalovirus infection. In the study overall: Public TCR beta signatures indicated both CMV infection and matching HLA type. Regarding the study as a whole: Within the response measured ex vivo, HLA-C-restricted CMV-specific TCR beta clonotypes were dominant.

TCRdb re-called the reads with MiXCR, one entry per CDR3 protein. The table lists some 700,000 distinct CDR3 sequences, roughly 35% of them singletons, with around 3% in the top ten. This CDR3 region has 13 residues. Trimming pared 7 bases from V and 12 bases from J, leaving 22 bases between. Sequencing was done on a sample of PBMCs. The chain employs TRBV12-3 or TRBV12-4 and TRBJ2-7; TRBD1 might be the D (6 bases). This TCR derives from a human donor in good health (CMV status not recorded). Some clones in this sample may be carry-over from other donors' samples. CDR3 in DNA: TGTGCCAGCACCGACGCCCCTAATGGACAGACGTACTTC. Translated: CASTDAPNGQTYF.